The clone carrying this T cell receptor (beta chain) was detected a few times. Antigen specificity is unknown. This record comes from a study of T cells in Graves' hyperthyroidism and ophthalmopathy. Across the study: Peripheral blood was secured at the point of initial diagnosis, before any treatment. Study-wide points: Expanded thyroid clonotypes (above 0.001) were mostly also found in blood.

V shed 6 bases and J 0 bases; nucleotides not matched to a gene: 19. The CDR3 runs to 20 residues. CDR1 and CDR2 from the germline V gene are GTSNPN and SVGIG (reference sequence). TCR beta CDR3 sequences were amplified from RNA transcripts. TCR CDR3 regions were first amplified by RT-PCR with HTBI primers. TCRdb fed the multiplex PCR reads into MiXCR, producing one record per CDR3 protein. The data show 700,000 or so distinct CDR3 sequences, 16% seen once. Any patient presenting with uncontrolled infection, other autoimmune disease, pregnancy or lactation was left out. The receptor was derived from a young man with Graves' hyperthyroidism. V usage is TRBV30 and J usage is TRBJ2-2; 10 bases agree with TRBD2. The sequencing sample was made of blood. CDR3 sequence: CACPPLPWLAGAANTGELFF. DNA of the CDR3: TGTGCCTGCCCCCCACTCCCGTGGCTAGCGGGAGCAGCGAACACCGGGGAGCTGTTTTTT.